This TCR beta chain was recorded in a study of T cells in narcolepsy. Study summary: Enrolled donors included narcolepsy type 1 or type 2 patients and healthy controls. Points from the study as a whole: Comparing one patient's CSF and blood CD4+ clonotypes highlighted HCRT- and TRIB2-specific autoreactive clonotypes. Autoreactive clone sequences were missing from some blood memory CD4+ repertoires. Autoreactive clonotypes reportedly recurred in blood of same and different patients, not controls.

As to this clone: What it binds is unknown.

The CDR3 extends over 13 amino acids. Trimming took 8 bases from V and 8 from J, leaving 13 bases between them. Germline CDR1 MNHNS, CDR2 SASEGT. Sequenced by immunoSEQ multiplex PCR; TCRdb stores in-frame clones only, minus some. This table holds fewer than 35,000 clones, roughly four fifths found once. This TCR was sampled from a human donor with narcolepsy. The source material was CD45RA- memory CD4+ T cells from PBMCs. This chain connects TRBV6-1 to TRBJ1-6; the D gene is possibly TRBD1 (6 bases). For the CDR3, the DNA is TGTGCCAGCCGATCAGAGGGGGATTCACCCCTCCACTTT. It specifies CASRSEGDSPLHF.